The T cell receptor beta chain described here comes from a study of blood T cell repertoires in COVID-19. The CDR3 has 11 residues. CDR1 and CDR2 (germline): DFQATT, SNEGSKA (reference sequence). The V end lost 6 bases, the J end lost 6 bases, and 11 bases lay between the germline ends. Profiling relied on immunoSEQ multiplex PCR, and the TCRdb table lists in-frame clones only, not all of them. The sample includes about 210,000 clones, under 90% of them seen just once. This clonotype originated in a woman older than 75 with COVID-19, enrolled during active disease. The sample consisted of peripheral blood. The J gene is TRBJ1-1, the V gene TRBV20-1; D is undetermined. This chain's CDR3 is CSAGNDAEAFF. CDR3 nucleotides: TGCAGTGCCGGGAATGACGCTGAAGCTTTCTTT.